Listed below are T cell receptor beta chains from one sample, sequenced in a study of cytomegalovirus exposure and HLA in healthy donors. TCRdb's copy holds only in-frame clones and misses some; the assay was immunoSEQ multiplex PCR. The repertoire consists of about 150,000 clones, with roughly 90% occurring once and the leading ten covering about 0.75%. The sequenced sample consisted of PBMCs. These receptors all stem from a man aged 18 to 29 in good health and CMV-seronegative. Both conserved end residues are part of each CDR3. The order of the fields is J gene, V gene, CDR3 protein.

>TRBJ2-1|TRBV6-5
CASIPTSGDYNEQFF
>TRBJ1-2|TRBV25-1
CASSAGTVSNYGYTF
>TRBJ1-4|TRBV5-5
CASRPLGPAGEKLFF
>TRBJ2-5|TRBV19
CASSSPGLAGAETQYF
>TRBJ1-4|TRBV28
CASSHGQFNEKLFF
>TRBJ1-2|TRBV11-3
CASSLTGAYYGYTF
>TRBJ2-3|TRBV5-6
CASSLGRGTDTQYF
>TRBJ2-7|TRBV19
CASSMIGGNYEQYF
>TRBJ2-5|TRBV6-5
CASRVAGGLETQYF
>TRBJ2-2|TRBV13
CASRSGNTGELFF
>TRBJ2-3|TRBV11-2
CASTRGGGVADTQYF
>TRBJ1-6|TRBV7-6
CASSLLDGAGASPLHF
>TRBJ1-1|TRBV27
CASSPGWDTEAFF
>TRBJ2-7|TRBV13
CASSAGTGGLYEQYF
>TRBJ2-5|TRBV5-1
CASSLAIAGAGETQYF
>TRBJ1-6|TRBV10-2
CATTSGAPVTSPLHF
>TRBJ2-2|TRBV5-8
CASSRDRISNTGELFF
>TRBJ2-7|TRBV18
CASSPTTDYEQYF
>TRBJ1-1|TRBV19
CASSIDLTSAAEAFF
>TRBJ2-1|TRBV12-5
CASAYNEQFF
>TRBJ2-3|TRBV9
CASSVVGDASTDTQYF
>TRBJ1-4|TRBV9
CASSEGQSNEKLFF
>TRBJ2-7|TRBV15
CATSALGQGRYEQYF
>TRBJ2-3|TRBV2
CASSGLAGEDTQYF
>TRBJ2-2|TRBV5-1
CASSFRTANTGELFF
>TRBJ2-1|TRBV7-9
CASSLPQALLNEQFF
>TRBJ2-7|TRBV5-1
CASSRDSYEQYF
>TRBJ1-2|TRBV19
CASSTRQDYGYTF
>TRBJ2-4|TRBV5-8
CASSLMVLAGKAKNIQYF
>TRBJ2-5|TRBV13
CASSARGREETQYF
>TRBJ1-2|TRBV7-2
CASSSYRDYGYTF
>TRBJ2-1|TRBV2
CASQADRSSYNEQFF
>TRBJ1-2|TRBV19
CASSIRVSANLRTNYGYTF
>TRBJ2-3|TRBV9
CASSVVSADTQYF
>TRBJ2-5|TRBV2
CASSGTGVETQYF
>TRBJ2-6|TRBV27
CASRRTPAISGANVLTF
>TRBJ2-1|TRBV29-1
CSVEDGTFEQFF
>TRBJ1-1|TRBV5-4
CASSPDDRVTEAFF
>TRBJ1-2|TRBV4-2
CASSPLEGNYGYTF
>TRBJ2-7|TRBV6-5
CASSSRSGGLYEQYF
>TRBJ2-1|TRBV16
CASSQGIASSYNKQFF
>TRBJ2-1|TRBV11-3
CASSLDLSTGSYNEQFF
>TRBJ2-3|TRBV30
CAWPGQGGTDTQYF
>TRBJ2-5|TRBV7-6
CASSLGGLDQETQYF
>TRBJ1-5|TRBV15
CATETGVGNQPQHF
>TRBJ1-3|TRBV2
CASREPGQGATGNTIYF
>TRBJ2-5|TRBV7-9
CASSLWQPGYSLKETQYF
>TRBJ2-3|TRBV5-1
CASSSGLASTDTQYF
>TRBJ1-1|TRBV6-5
CASSHNTGTEAFF
>TRBJ1-3|TRBV9
CASSVHRAGNTIYF
>TRBJ1-2|TRBV7-2
CASSLGGSYGYTF